The rows below give T cell receptor beta chains drawn from one sample of a study of beta chain features in type 1 diabetes. Repertoires were generated with immunoSEQ multiplex PCR, while TCRdb's copy carries only in-frame clones and drops some. Among hundreds of thousands of clones, under 15% were seen once, and the ten largest hold 0.022%. The sample comprised naive CD4+ T cells from blood. These receptors originate from a man aged 18-30 years with type 1 diabetes. CDR3s leave out the opening cysteine and the closing phenylalanine or tryptophan.

j_call	v_call	cdr3_aa
TRBJ2-5	TRBV7-9	ASSLAPETQY
TRBJ2-5	TRBV19	ASSMWTGHTEETQY
TRBJ1-6	TRBV30	AWSVTSSPLH
TRBJ1-4	TRBV28	ASSGSAEGGEKLF
TRBJ2-3	TRBV18	ASSPGTGRDTQY
TRBJ1-5	TRBV29-1	SVEDGAGGLSQH
TRBJ1-1	TRBV25-1	ASRPKGQLSEAF
TRBJ2-1	TRBV4-1	ASSHPRGDPNEQF
TRBJ1-1	TRBV5-6	ASSPLMGRSVNTEAF
TRBJ1-5	TRBV5-1	ASSLEGFNQPQH
TRBJ1-1	TRBV6-5	ASKQGGTEAF
TRBJ2-3	TRBV6-1	ASTRTSAVDTQY
TRBJ2-7	TRBV6-5	ASSYSYRASSYEQY
TRBJ2-7	TRBV30	AWDRSYEQY
TRBJ2-4	TRBV28	ASMVRGMLAKNIQY
TRBJ1-1	TRBV30	AAETAEAF
TRBJ2-5	TRBV7-9	ASSVWQQETQY
TRBJ1-3	TRBV30	AWSVGQGDGNTIY
TRBJ2-5	TRBV5-1	ASSLVWSSETQY
TRBJ1-5	TRBV28	ASRDRKSQPQH
.	TRBV29-1	SVGTPNYEQY
TRBJ1-2	TRBV5-4	ASSQTGDHYGYT
TRBJ2-3	TRBV6-5	ASSYPGVTDTQY
TRBJ2-2	TRBV28	ASRPPGVTGELF
TRBJ2-7	TRBV11-2	ASSFGGLYEQY
TRBJ2-4	TRBV27	ASSSPVDSPGAKNIQY
TRBJ2-7	TRBV5-4	ASSSAYEQY